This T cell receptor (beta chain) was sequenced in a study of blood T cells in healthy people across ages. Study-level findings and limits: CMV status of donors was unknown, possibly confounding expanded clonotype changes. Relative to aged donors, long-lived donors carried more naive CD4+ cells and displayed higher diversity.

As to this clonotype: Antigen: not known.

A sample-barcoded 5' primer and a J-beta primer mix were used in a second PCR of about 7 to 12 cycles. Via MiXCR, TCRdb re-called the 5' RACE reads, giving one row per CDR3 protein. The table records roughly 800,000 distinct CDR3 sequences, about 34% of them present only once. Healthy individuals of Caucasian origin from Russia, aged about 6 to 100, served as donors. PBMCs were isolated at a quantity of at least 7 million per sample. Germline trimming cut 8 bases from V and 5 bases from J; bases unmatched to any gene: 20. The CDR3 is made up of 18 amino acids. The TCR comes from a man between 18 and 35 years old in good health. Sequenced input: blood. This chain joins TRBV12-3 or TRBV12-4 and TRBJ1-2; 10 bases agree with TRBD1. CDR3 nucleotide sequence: TGTGCCAGCGGTCCCTACCAAGGGGACAGGGGTTTGGGGTATGGCTACACCTTC. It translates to CASGPYQGDRGLGYGYTF.